What follows are 20 T cell receptor beta chains derived from one specimen sequenced in a study of prognosis after radiotherapy for stage I lung cancer. Genomic DNA provided the template from which TCR beta CDR3 was amplified by two-round multiplex PCR. It was primers specific to each TRBV and TRBJ gene that first-round PCR used. TCRdb redid the calling of the multiplex PCR reads with MiXCR, one entry per CDR3 protein. The table records tens of thousands of distinct CDR3 sequences, roughly a quarter of them present only once. The sample consisted of PBMCs, taken before or after stereotactic body radiation therapy (not recorded which). Every receptor here comes from a donor at least 50 years old with non-small cell lung cancer.

This clonotype was recorded at least ten times. V gene TRBV11-2 combines with J gene TRBJ2-7; possibly TRBD1 or TRBD2 for D (5 bases each). V was shortened by 11 bases and J by 6 bases, with 17 bases between the two germline ends. CDR3 size: 12 residues. Germline CDR1 and CDR2: SGHAT and FQNNGV. CDR3 in DNA: TGTGCCGGCAACACCGGGACGGCCGAGCAGTACTTC. Its translation: CAGNTGTAEQYF.

This clonotype was observed many times. The chain employs TRBV6-5 and TRBJ1-2, with a tentative D call TRBD1 (6 bases). Germline V CDR1 and CDR2: MNHEY, SVGAGI. This CDR3 has 15 residues. V was clipped by 0 bases and J by 5 bases, with 13 bases between them. This CDR3 is CASSYSSGQNYGYTF. In nucleotides, the CDR3 is TGTGCCAGCAGTTACTCATCCGGACAGAATTATGGCTACACCTTC.

Ten or more counts support this clonotype. The V call is TRBV27, the J call TRBJ2-3; 9 bases are shared with TRBD2. CDR3 length equals 19 residues. Per the germline V gene, CDR1 is MNHEY and CDR2 is SMNVEV (reference sequence). Trimming removed 2 bases from V and 5 bases from J; junction bases left unmatched: 17. CDR3 loop: CASSLLAGGPFSAIDTQYF. As DNA, the CDR3 is TGTGCCAGCAGTTTACTGGCGGGAGGGCCCTTCTCCGCTATAGATACGCAGTATTTT.

This clonotype was counted at least ten times. CDR3 amino acids: CASSLDQGHSYEQYF. In DNA form, the CDR3 reads TGTGCCAGCAGCTTAGATCAGGGGCACTCCTACGAGCAGTACTTC. The chain recombines TRBV7-2 with TRBJ2-7; D is possibly TRBD1 (6 bases). V lost 1 base and J 0 bases, leaving 10 bases between the germline ends. The CDR3 is 15 amino acids. Germline V gene data show CDR1 as SGHTA and CDR2 as FQGNSA.

There are many counts of this clonotype. The rearrangement uses TRBV20-1 and TRBJ2-3; TRBD2 matches at 8 bases. The CDR3 runs 14 residues. J was trimmed by 5 bases and V by 2 bases; bases with no gene match: 6. Germline assignment: CDR1 DFQATT and CDR2 SNEGSKA (reference sequence). CDR3 loop: CSARRSGLVDTQYF. CDR3 coding DNA: TGCAGTGCTAGACGTTCGGGACTAGTAGATACGCAGTATTTT.

This clonotype was seen at least ten times. The chain has TRBV20-1 and TRBJ2-1; weak D call: TRBD1 (6 bases). The CDR3 totals 12 residues. Per germline, CDR1 DFQATT and CDR2 SNEGSKA (reference sequence). Trimming cost V 5 bases and J 8 bases, with 13 bases left between them. CDR3 DNA: TGCAGTGCTCACCAGGGGCATGATGAGCAGTTCTTC. Protein sequence: CSAHQGHDEQFF.

This clonotype was detected many times. The chain uses TRBV7-8 and TRBJ2-2; D remains ambiguous. Germline V gene sequence: CDR1 SGHVS, CDR2 FQNEAQ. Trimming left V 5 bases short and J 2 bases short, with 9 bases between. The CDR3 sequence is 14 residues long. Here the CDR3 DNA reads TGTGCCAGCAGCCACCTCGCCAACACCGGGGAGCTGTTTTTT. Residues: CASSHLANTGELFF.

This clonotype was recorded at least ten times. The rearrangement links TRBV28 to TRBJ1-6, with TRBD1 matching over 7 bases. The V gene end was trimmed by 7 bases and the J gene end by 5 bases; junction bases not matched to a gene: 8. The CDR3 is 15 residues long. Germline V CDR1 and CDR2: MDHEN, SYDVKM. The CDR3 protein is CASTLTGSNNSPLHF. The CDR3 DNA reads as TGTGCCAGCACACTGACAGGGTCAAATAATTCACCCCTCCACTTT.

On this clonotype itself: A junction end diverges from the germline sequence, so it may reflect a read error. The chain employs TRBV28 and TRBJ1-5; no reliable D call. Germline assignment: CDR1 MDHEN and CDR2 SYDVKM. The CDR3 spans 16 residues. CDR3 sequence (DNA): TGTGCCCGCAGTCCGGTTGATTCGGGCTACAATCAGCCCCAGCATTTT. It translates to CARSPVDSGYNQPQHF.

This clonotype was seen many times. This rearrangement joins TRBV6-1 to TRBJ1-2; D not resolved. With 2 bases removed from V and 4 bases from J, the gap between germline ends came to 5 bases. Per germline, CDR1 MNHNS and CDR2 SASEGT. The CDR3 runs 12 residues. CDR3 nucleotides: TGTGCCAGCAGTGAACTCGGCTATGGCTACACCTTC. Its translation is CASSELGYGYTF.

This clonotype was seen ten or more times. This chain connects TRBV2 to TRBJ1-1; tentatively, D is TRBD1 (5 bases). The V and J ends lost 6 bases and 0 bases respectively, with 11 bases between them. This CDR3 contains 14 residues. CDR1 SNHLY and CDR2 FYNNEI come from the germline V gene. CDR3 protein: CASSPLTVNTEAFF. Written as DNA, the CDR3 is TGTGCCAGCAGCCCATTGACAGTGAACACTGAAGCTTTCTTT.

This clonotype was picked up many times. The chain uses TRBV19 and TRBJ2-1; TRBD1 might be the D (5 bases). This CDR3 contains 15 residues. With 4 bases removed from V and 3 bases from J, the gap between germline ends came to 13 bases. From germline, CDR1 is LNHDA and CDR2 SQIVND (reference sequence). For the CDR3, the DNA is TGTGCCAGTAGTAGCAGACAGTTAAGCTACAATGAGCAGTTCTTC. This sequence encodes CASSSRQLSYNEQFF.

At least ten counts were recorded for this clonotype. The V call is TRBV28, the J call TRBJ2-1; D might be TRBD1 (6 bases). CDR3 length: 15 residues. Trimming took 7 bases from V and 9 from J, leaving 22 bases between them. Germline values: CDR1 MDHEN, CDR2 SYDVKM. CDR3 in DNA: TGTGCCAGCAACCAAGTCGTAGGGCCCAGGGGTGAGCAGTTCTTC. Translating it yields CASNQVVGPRGEQFF.

The V and J genes are TRBV18 and TRBJ2-1; TRBD1 is a possible D gene (6 bases). CDR3 length: 17 residues. The V end was cut by 3 bases, the J end by 4 bases, with 19 bases between. Germline V gives CDR1 KGHSH, CDR2 LQKENI. CDR3 bases: TGTGCCAGCTCACCCATCCCTCCGGGACATAGGTACAATGAGCAGTTCTTC. The encoded protein is CASSPIPPGHRYNEQFF.

V and J are TRBV4-1 and TRBJ2-5, with TRBD2 matching 9 bases. The CDR3 is 18 residues long. The V gene end was trimmed by 0 bases and the J gene end by 5 bases; junction bases not matched to a gene: 13. Germline assignment: CDR1 MGHRA and CDR2 YSYEKL. The CDR3, as DNA: TGCGCCAGCAGCCAAGAGAAGGGGCGGGGGGGCGGCTGGGAGACCCAGTACTTC. Its translation is CASSQEKGRGGGWETQYF.

This chain connects TRBV18 to TRBJ2-2; no reliable D call. V shed 2 bases and J shed 2 bases, with 18 bases lying between them. The CDR3 has 18 residues. Per germline, CDR1 KGHSH and CDR2 LQKENI. The chain's CDR3 is CASSPGVRRLPNTGELFF. CDR3 DNA sequence: TGTGCCAGCTCACCAGGGGTTCGCCGCCTACCTAACACCGGGGAGCTGTTTTTT.

As concerns this clonotype: This likely came from a read error, as a far larger clone is one base away. CDR3 sequence: CDSTRDLSTDTQYF. The CDR3 DNA reads TGTGACAGCACCCGGGATTTAAGCACAGATACGCAGTATTTT. J is TRBJ2-3 and V is TRBV6-4, with TRBD2 as a possible D gene (5 bases). Germline CDR1 and CDR2: MRHNA and SNTAGT. CDR3 length: 14 amino acids.

There are many counts of this clonotype. The chain combines TRBV3-1 with TRBJ1-5, with TRBD1 identical over 8 bases. The V and J ends lost 5 bases and 5 bases, in that order; junction bases with no gene match: 5. The CDR3 is 14 amino acids. Germline CDR1 reads LGHDT; CDR2 reads YNNKEL (reference sequence). The CDR3 region is CASSFGQGDQPQHF. The CDR3 nucleotides read TGTGCCAGCAGCTTCGGACAGGGAGATCAGCCCCAGCATTTT.

The table lists this clonotype with a few counts. A far larger clone is a single base away, which makes a read error likely. The chain is built from TRBV20-1 and TRBJ2-7; TRBD2 matches 7 bases. This CDR3 has 15 residues. Trimming removed 0 bases from V and 7 bases from J; junction bases left unmatched: 12. The germline gives CDR1 DFQATT, CDR2 SNEGSKA (reference sequence). CDR3 nucleotide sequence: TGCAGTGCTAGAGATCTTATTAGCGGGCGCAATGAGCAGTACTTC. It translates to CSARDLISGRNEQYF.

This clonotype was seen many times. The chain couples TRBV11-2 to TRBJ1-1; no clear D. Looked up from germline, CDR1 is SGHAT and CDR2 is FQNNGV. Trimming removed 3 bases from V and 1 base from J, with 9 bases in between. The CDR3 runs to 14 residues. CDR3 in amino acids: CASSFRRENTEAFF. As DNA, the CDR3 is TGTGCCAGCAGCTTTCGACGGGAGAACACTGAAGCTTTCTTT.